This TCR beta chain was captured in a study of T cell repertoires in cytomegalovirus infection. For the study at large: Matching HLA type and CMV infection were both indicated by public TCR beta signatures. Study-level findings and limits: The study found HLA-C-restricted CMV-specific TCR beta clonotypes dominating the ex vivo response.

With regard to this clonotype: Its matching antigen is unknown.

Using its own MiXCR run on the reads, TCRdb lists one record per CDR3 protein. The sample consists of roughly 500,000 distinct CDR3 sequences, about 33% of them appearing once. V was shortened by 7 bases and J by 11 bases, with 18 bases between the two germline ends. Germline CDR1 and CDR2: MDHEN and SYDVKM. The length of the CDR3 is 13 residues. The J gene is TRBJ1-5, the V gene TRBV28, with D uncertain. The starting material was cultured PBMCs, obtained from culture after CMV antigen stimulation. The sequence derives from a human donor in good health (CMV status not recorded). Some clones in this sample may be carry-over from other donors' samples. The CDR3 DNA reads TGTGCCAGCACCTCAAGAAGGTGGTCATCCCAGCATTTT. Its protein product is CASTSRRWSSQHF.